These T cell receptor beta chains were read from a single sample in a study of human T cells and chemical hapten exposure. TCRdb re-called the RACE reads with MiXCR, one entry per CDR3 protein. The sample includes over 50,000 distinct CDR3 sequences, approximately 10% of them seen just once. The starting material was whole blood, obtained in connection with sensitization to the hapten diphenylcyclopropenone (DPC). These receptors all come from a woman aged 25 to 45 with alopecia areata. Some clones in this sample may be carry-over from other donors' samples. The conserved cysteine and the conserved F or W are not part of the CDR3 here. The D gene is left open where the match is weak.

CDR3 protein: ASRPGTSIYEQY
D gene: -
V gene: TRBV27
J gene: TRBJ2-7

CDR3 protein: ASSESGEQY
D gene: -
V gene: TRBV2
J gene: TRBJ2-7

CDR3 protein: SVEVVGNEQF
D gene: -
V gene: TRBV29-1
J gene: TRBJ2-1

CDR3 protein: AWELNTEAF
D gene: -
V gene: TRBV30
J gene: TRBJ1-1

CDR3 protein: ASSLSGGGALVDTQY
D gene: TRBD2
V gene: TRBV7-2
J gene: TRBJ2-3

CDR3 protein: ASSAASGVRDEQY
D gene: TRBD2
V gene: TRBV7-9
J gene: TRBJ2-7

CDR3 protein: ATSSGLAGETQY
D gene: TRBD2
V gene: TRBV15
J gene: TRBJ2-5

CDR3 protein: ASSAYRDRGHTGELF
D gene: TRBD1
V gene: TRBV3-1
J gene: TRBJ2-2

CDR3 protein: ASSLDGETQY
D gene: -
V gene: TRBV7-3
J gene: TRBJ2-5

CDR3 protein: ASSIPGVGTEAF
D gene: -
V gene: TRBV19
J gene: TRBJ1-1

CDR3 protein: ASSALASGTSTDTQY
D gene: TRBD2
V gene: TRBV9
J gene: TRBJ2-3

CDR3 protein: ASSLERAGNTEAF
D gene: -
V gene: TRBV7-8
J gene: TRBJ1-1

CDR3 protein: ASSLEGSETQY
D gene: -
V gene: TRBV5-1
J gene: TRBJ2-5

CDR3 protein: AWSVVGQSSGQF
D gene: -
V gene: TRBV30
J gene: TRBJ2-1

CDR3 protein: ASSQEGSRPQH
D gene: -
V gene: TRBV16
J gene: TRBJ1-5

CDR3 protein: ASSAVLREVAF
D gene: -
V gene: TRBV12-3/TRBV12-4
J gene: TRBJ1-1

CDR3 protein: ASSSVRPGGYNEQF
D gene: -
V gene: TRBV7-8
J gene: TRBJ2-1

CDR3 protein: ASSPYASLNTEAF
D gene: -
V gene: TRBV5-1
J gene: TRBJ1-1